A single sample gave rise to the 25 T cell receptor beta chains below, sequenced in a study of blood T cell repertoires in COVID-19. Using immunoSEQ multiplex PCR, the repertoire was profiled, and TCRdb retains in-frame clones only, with some absent. The data show about 190,000 clones, with under 80% seen just once and 9.5% to 15% held by the top ten. Sequenced sample: peripheral blood. The receptors come from a woman aged 50 to 60 with acute or convalescent COVID-19.

This chain uses TRBV18 with TRBJ1-1; D not resolved. CDR3 length equals 14 residues. Looked up from germline, CDR1 is KGHSH and CDR2 is LQKENI. The germline V and J ends were trimmed by 2 bases and 0 bases, with 7 bases remaining between them. The CDR3 bases are TGTGCCAGCTCACCAGCCAGAATGAACACTGAAGCTTTCTTT. Its translation is CASSPARMNTEAFF.

The V call is TRBV19, the J call TRBJ1-5, with 8 bases matching TRBD1. The CDR3 loop spans 13 amino acids. The germline CDR1 and CDR2 sequences are LNHDA and SQIVND (reference sequence). The trim removed 6 bases at V and 6 bases at J, leaving 4 bases unmatched. CDR3 in DNA: TGTGCCAGTAGCAGGGGGCTGAGTCAGCCCCAGCATTTT. Residues: CASSRGLSQPQHF.

The CDR3 is CASSHGTEHTGELFF. The CDR3 region has the DNA TGTGCCAGCAGCCACGGGACAGAGCACACCGGGGAGCTGTTTTTT. V is TRBV3-1 (or the pseudogene TRBV3-2) and J is TRBJ2-2; 7 bases agree with TRBD1. CDR3 size: 15 residues. Germline V gene data show CDR1 as LGHDT and CDR2 as YNNKEL (reference sequence). V was pared by 3 bases and J by 3 bases, with 4 bases of the junction left unmatched.

The rearrangement joins TRBV2 to TRBJ2-1; a weak D match, TRBD1 (6 bases). Germline lookup yields CDR1 SNHLY and CDR2 FYNNEI. V lost 11 bases and J 0 bases, leaving 8 bases between the germline ends. The CDR3 totals 12 residues. CDR3 sequence reads: CAGQSSYNEQFF. The CDR3 DNA is TGTGCCGGACAGAGCTCCTACAATGAGCAGTTCTTC.

The chain recombines TRBV5-6 with TRBJ1-6, with TRBD1 matching 10 bases. J was trimmed by 9 bases and V by 4 bases; bases with no gene match: 7. The CDR3 spans 15 residues. Germline-derived CDR1 and CDR2 are SGHDT and YYEEEE. The DNA of the CDR3 is TGTGCCAGCAGCCACCGACAGGGGGCTGGTTCACCCCTCCACTTT. Its translation: CASSHRQGAGSPLHF.

The rearrangement uses TRBV18 and TRBJ1-3; D is perhaps TRBD1 (6 bases). Trimming removed 5 bases from V and 2 bases from J, with 10 bases in between. The germline gives CDR1 KGHSH, CDR2 LQKENI. CDR3 length: 14 amino acids. CDR3 residues: CASSEGGTGNTIYF. The CDR3 DNA is TGTGCCAGCTCAGAAGGGGGAACTGGAAACACCATATATTTT.

Written as DNA, the CDR3 is TGCGCCAGCAGCCAAGATCATCGGGAGAGGGCTTTCTTT. Residues: CASSQDHRERAFF. V usage is TRBV4-3 and J usage is TRBJ1-1, with D uncertain. The germline gives CDR1 LGHNA, CDR2 YSLEER. The CDR3 spans 13 residues. The V and J ends lost 0 bases and 11 bases respectively, with 13 bases between them.

The rearrangement links TRBV5-1 to TRBJ1-6; 9 bases are a match to TRBD1. Trimming at V came to 0 bases and at J to 6 bases, leaving 4 bases not matched to a gene. Germline lookup yields CDR1 SGHRS and CDR2 YFSETQ. The CDR3 has 16 residues. The CDR3 sequence: CASSLGTGVGNSPLHF. CDR3 nucleotides: TGCGCCAGCAGCTTGGGGACAGGGGTAGGTAATTCACCCCTCCACTTT. The whole variable domain, remainder taken from reference TRBV5-1 and TRBJ1-6, is KAGVTQTPRYLIKTRGQQVTLSCSPISGHRSVSWYQQTPGQGLQFLFEYFSETQRNKGNFPGRFSGRQFSNSRSEMNVSTLELGDSALYLCASSLGTGVGNSPLHFGNGTRLTVT.

This chain links TRBV30 with TRBJ1-3; no reliable D call. CDR1 GTSNPN and CDR2 SVGIG come from the germline V gene (reference sequence). The CDR3 is 17 residues long. The ends were cut back, 3 bases at V and 0 bases at J, with 18 bases in the middle. The DNA for the CDR3 is TGTGCCTGGAGCGGGTACGGTAGCACCTTCTCTGGAAACACCATATATTTT. Translating it yields CAWSGYGSTFSGNTIYF.

This clone was observed once. This chain joins TRBV5-4 and TRBJ2-1; TRBD1 matches at 7 bases. This CDR3 is built from 14 residues. V lost 4 bases and J lost 4; bases outside the gene matches: 5. Germline CDR1 and CDR2: SGHNT and YYREEE (reference sequence). CDR3 in DNA: TGTGCCAGCAGCACAGGGGCCGGTTACAATGAGCAGTTCTTC. Translated: CASSTGAGYNEQFF. The full variable domain, in which reference TRBV5-4 and TRBJ2-1 provide the parts outside the CDR3, is ETGVTQSPTHLIKTRGQQVTLRCSSQSGHNTVSWYQQALGQGPQFIFQYYREEENGRGNFPPRFSGLQFPNYSSELNVNALELDDSALYLCASSTGAGYNEQFFGPGTRLTVL.

The chain carries TRBV5-1 and TRBJ2-3; 9 nucleotides match TRBD1. The J segment lost 1 base and the V segment lost 2 bases, leaving 2 bases of the junction unmatched. The CDR3 is made up of 15 amino acids. Germline V gene sequence: CDR1 SGHRS, CDR2 YFSETQ. The CDR3 nucleotides read TGCGCCAGCAGCTTTACAGGGGGCGGCACAGATACGCAGTATTTT. It is translated as CASSFTGGGTDTQYF.

This chain connects TRBV5-1 to TRBJ2-7; 7 nucleotides match TRBD1. The J segment lost 12 bases and the V segment lost 4 bases, leaving 10 bases of the junction unmatched. CDR3 length: 12 amino acids. Germline V gene lookup returns CDR1 SGHRS and CDR2 YFSETQ. The CDR3 is CASSEPTGARYF. The CDR3 DNA reads as TGCGCCAGCAGCGAACCAACAGGGGCTCGGTACTTC.

This clone was found a few times. CDR3 sequence (DNA): TGTGCCATCAGCTCGGGACAGAAGAATTCCTACAATGAGCAGTTCTTC. Amino acid sequence: CAISSGQKNSYNEQFF. The V call is TRBV10-3, the J call TRBJ2-1, with 7 nucleotides matching TRBD1. The CDR3 totals 16 residues. CDR1 and CDR2 from the germline V gene are ENHRY and SYGVKD. V gave up 6 bases and J gave up 1 base; unmatched junction bases: 9.

The gene calls are TRBV24-1 and TRBJ2-5; D call uncertain. CDR3 length: 13 amino acids. With 3 bases removed from V and 0 bases from J, the gap between germline ends came to 4 bases. Germline CDR1 is KGHDR and CDR2 is SFDVKD. CDR3 loop: CATSDPNQETQYF. CDR3 nucleotide sequence: TGTGCCACCAGTGATCCCAACCAAGAGACCCAGTACTTC.

This clone was picked up a small number of times. The CDR3: CASSLLGGGSYEQYF. The CDR3, as DNA: TGTGCCAGCAGTTTATTGGGCGGGGGGTCCTACGAGCAGTACTTC. The J gene is TRBJ2-7, the V gene TRBV27; 8 positions agree with TRBD2. Germline CDR1 MNHEY, CDR2 SMNVEV (reference sequence). V lost 1 base to trimming and J lost 1 base; unmatched junction nucleotides: 3. The CDR3 has 15 residues.

CDR3 sequence: CATSDPTEIRAQYF. Written as DNA, the CDR3 is TGTGCCACCAGTGACCCGACAGAGATTCGGGCCCAGTACTTC. The J gene is TRBJ2-5, the V gene TRBV24-1; TRBD1 is a possible D gene (5 bases). Germline loops: CDR1 KGHDR, CDR2 SFDVKD. Between the trimmed V and J ends, which lost 4 bases and 9 bases, there was a span of 17 bases. The CDR3 consists of 14 residues.

This chain joins TRBV18 and TRBJ2-3; TRBD2 matches at 7 bases. J gave up 1 base and V 3 bases, and 7 bases lay outside the gene matches. The CDR3 runs 16 residues. Germline V gives CDR1 KGHSH, CDR2 LQKENI. CDR3 nucleotide sequence: TGTGCCAGCTCACCGGGAGCGGGGATCGGCACAGATACGCAGTATTTT. Encoded protein: CASSPGAGIGTDTQYF.

This chain joins TRBV19 and TRBJ1-2; TRBD1 is a possible D gene (6 bases). Trimming took off 3 bases at V and 2 bases at J, with 13 bases between the two ends. Germline V gene lookup returns CDR1 LNHDA and CDR2 SQIVND (reference sequence). CDR3 size: 15 residues. Here the CDR3 reads CASSIRADRNYGYTF. The CDR3 nucleotides read TGTGCCAGTAGTATCCGCGCTGACAGGAACTATGGCTACACCTTC.

The J gene is TRBJ2-3, the V gene TRBV28, with D maybe TRBD2 (6 bases). Trimming removed 1 base at V and 4 bases at J, with 12 bases between. The CDR3 contains 15 residues. CDR1 and CDR2 from the germline V gene are MDHEN and SYDVKM. The CDR3 DNA follows: TGTGCCAGCAGTTTATCACTAGCATCTGCAGATACGCAGTATTTT. The encoded protein is CASSLSLASADTQYF. Full variable domain (missing parts from reference TRBV28 and TRBJ2-3): DVKVTQSSRYLVKRTGEKVFLECVQDMDHENMFWYRQDPGLGLRLIYFSYDVKMKEKGDIPEGYSVSREKKERFSLILESASTNQTSMYLCASSLSLASADTQYFGPGTRLTVL.

This clone was counted a few times. The rearrangement joins TRBV5-1 to TRBJ1-6; D might be TRBD1 (6 bases). CDR1 SGHRS and CDR2 YFSETQ come from the germline V gene. The length of the CDR3 is 16 residues. V lost 0 bases, J lost 7 bases, and 14 bases lay in between. The CDR3 spells CASSLVATGKNSPLHF. The CDR3 region has the DNA TGCGCCAGCAGCTTGGTGGCGACAGGCAAAAATTCACCCCTCCACTTT.

The CDR3 sequence is CASSQGTSGIAWDTQYF. CDR3 DNA sequence: TGTGCCAGCAGCCAAGGGACTAGCGGGATTGCATGGGATACGCAGTATTTT. J is TRBJ2-3 and V is TRBV11-3; 13 bases are shared with TRBD2. Germline V gives CDR1 SGHNT, CDR2 YENEEA. This CDR3 has 17 residues. J lost 6 bases, V lost 5 bases, and 11 bases had no gene match. The full variable domain, its missing parts supplied by reference TRBV11-3 and TRBJ2-3, is EAGVVQSPRYKIIEKKQPVAFWCNPISGHNTLYWYLQNLGQGPELLIRYENEEAVDDSQLPKDRFSAERLKGVDSTLKIQPAELGDSAVYLCASSQGTSGIAWDTQYFGPGTRLTVL.

This chain joins TRBV28 and TRBJ1-1; D possibly corresponds to TRBD1 (5 bases). There are 16 residues in the CDR3. V was shortened by 5 bases and J by 2 bases, with 18 bases between the two germline ends. In germline, CDR1 is MDHEN, CDR2 SYDVKM. The CDR3 nucleotides read TGTGCCAGCAGTCCCCTATGGGTTAGGGGAAACACTGAAGCTTTCTTT. It yields the protein CASSPLWVRGNTEAFF. Together with reference TRBV28 and TRBJ1-1, the CDR3 gives the full variable domain: DVKVTQSSRYLVKRTGEKVFLECVQDMDHENMFWYRQDPGLGLRLIYFSYDVKMKEKGDIPEGYSVSREKKERFSLILESASTNQTSMYLCASSPLWVRGNTEAFFGQGTRLTVV.

There are a few counts of this clone. The CDR3 DNA reads TGTGCCATCAGTGATGAGGGAACGAGGAATTCACCCCTCCACTTT. Its translation: CAISDEGTRNSPLHF. The rearrangement joins TRBV10-3 to TRBJ1-6; no definite D call. Trimming left V 3 bases short and J 7 bases short, with 13 bases between. This CDR3 is built from 15 residues. CDR1 is ENHRY, CDR2 SYGVKD, per germline.

This clone appeared once. The rearrangement links TRBV5-8 to TRBJ1-5; D perhaps matches TRBD1 (5 bases). CDR1 is SGHTS and CDR2 is YDEGEE in the germline V gene. The V and J ends lost 4 bases and 4 bases respectively, with 9 bases between them. The length of the CDR3 is 13 residues. CDR3 sequence reads: CASSGRGNQPQHF. The CDR3, as DNA: TGTGCCAGCAGCGGGAGGGGTAATCAGCCCCAGCATTTT.

J is TRBJ2-3 and V is TRBV2; D is undetermined. V gave up 3 bases and J gave up 3 bases, with 4 bases separating them. Germline values: CDR1 SNHLY, CDR2 FYNNEI. The CDR3 consists of 12 residues. The CDR3 DNA follows: TGTGCCAGCAGTGAGCGAACAGATACGCAGTATTTT. This translates into CASSERTDTQYF.